The 5 T cell receptor beta chains presented below share a single source sample, sequenced in a study of T cell clusters in autoimmune cytopenias. Each sample's input was 250 ng genomic DNA, 35,000 to 40,000 genome equivalents. TRB was amplified by touch-down multiplex PCR, primer pools A and B combined. After re-calling the multiplex PCR reads, TCRdb lists one entry per CDR3 protein, DNA absent. The sample data list thousands of distinct CDR3 sequences. Source material: peripheral blood. The receptors were gathered from a human donor with an autoimmune cytopenia or autoimmune hepatitis (not recorded which).

By frequency, this clonotype is medium-sized. This chain connects TRBV27 to TRBJ1-4; TCRdb proposes TRBD1, but this gene call is untestable without DNA. CDR1 MNHEY and CDR2 SMNVEV come from the germline V gene (reference sequence). This CDR3 comprises 16 residues. Here the CDR3 reads CASNLRGDGTNEKLFF.

This clonotype is labeled medium-sized (0.01 to 0.1%) based on frequency. The chain has TRBV19 and TRBJ1-6. Germline-derived CDR1 and CDR2 are LNHDA and SQIVND (reference sequence). The CDR3 has 14 residues. The CDR3 is CASSQESLNSPLHF.

In terms of frequency, this clonotype is medium-sized. V usage is TRBV18 and J usage is TRBJ2-1; TCRdb returns TRBD1, unconfirmable since there is no DNA. The CDR3 runs to 14 residues. The germline V gene encodes CDR1 KGHSH and CDR2 LQKENI. The CDR3 loop reads CASLPRSSYNEQFF.

The chain has TRBV29-1 and TRBJ2-3; TCRdb picks TRBD1, but there is no DNA to check that call. The CDR3 extends over 13 amino acids. Germline values: CDR1 SQVTM, CDR2 ANQGSEA. CDR3 sequence: CSVGTGGTDTQYF.

V is TRBV28 and J is TRBJ1-5. This CDR3 comprises 14 residues. CDR1 is MDHEN and CDR2 is SYDVKM in the germline V gene. CDR3 protein: CASSRRDYNQPQHF.